Each of the 10 T cell receptor beta chains below was sequenced from the same sample in a study of blood T cell repertoires in COVID-19. This table comes from immunoSEQ multiplex PCR, and its TCRdb copy is limited to in-frame clones, with some not included. The sample lists 200,000 to 300,000 clones, 84% occurring once. Material for sequencing was peripheral blood. All receptors come from a man between 60 and 75 years old with acute or convalescent COVID-19.

The table lists this clone with a count of one. The chain joins TRBV9 to TRBJ2-3, with 7 bases matching TRBD1. The V gene end was trimmed by 4 bases and the J gene end by 1 base; junction bases not matched to a gene: 12. Germline V lookup: CDR1 SGDLS, CDR2 YYNGEE. The CDR3 is 17 amino acids. The CDR3 here is CASSPMKTGKGTDTQYF. The CDR3 DNA follows: TGTGCCAGCAGCCCGATGAAGACAGGGAAAGGCACAGATACGCAGTATTTT.

The chain combines TRBV6-5 with TRBJ1-6; D gene uncertain. Germline V gene sequence: CDR1 MNHEY, CDR2 SVGAGI. Trimming removed 7 bases at V and 0 bases at J, with 7 bases between. The CDR3 runs 14 residues. The CDR3 sequence: CASTGSSYNSPLHF. The CDR3 DNA sequence: TGTGCCAGCACCGGGAGCTCCTATAATTCACCCCTCCACTTT.

This clone was seen once. The chain joins TRBV12-3 or TRBV12-4 to TRBJ1-2; unclear D gene. There are 12 residues in the CDR3. Trimming removed 3 bases from V and 7 bases from J, with 9 bases in between. Written as DNA, the CDR3 is TGTGCCAGCAGTTTTGGTGTTAGTGGCTACACCTTC. It specifies CASSFGVSGYTF.

The chain's CDR3 is CASSRAGQGYTGELFF. The CDR3 region has the DNA TGTGCCAGCTCACGGGCCGGACAGGGGTACACCGGGGAGCTGTTTTTT. This chain uses TRBV18 with TRBJ2-2; 9 bases fit TRBD1. The V segment lost 4 bases and the J segment 3 bases; nucleotides outside the gene matches: 6. The CDR3 covers 16 residues. The germline V gene has CDR1 KGHSH and CDR2 LQKENI. The whole variable domain, remainder taken from reference TRBV18 and TRBJ2-2, is NAGVMQNPRHLVRRRGQEARLRCSPMKGHSHVYWYRQLPEEGLKFMVYLQKENIIDESGMPKERFSAEFPKEGPSILRIQQVVRGDSAAYFCASSRAGQGYTGELFFGEGSRLTVL.

The chain recombines TRBV28 with TRBJ1-6; 11 positions match TRBD1. Germline V CDR1 and CDR2: MDHEN, SYDVKM. The CDR3 length is 17 residues. The ends lost 5 bases at V and 1 base at J; junction bases unmatched: 4. In nucleotides, the CDR3 is TGTGCCAGCAGTCCGGGGACAGGGGGGTCCTATAATTCACCCCTCCACTTT. It specifies CASSPGTGGSYNSPLHF.

The chain recombines TRBV29-1 with TRBJ2-7; TRBD1 agrees at 9 bases. Looked up from germline, CDR1 is SQVTM and CDR2 is ANQGSEA. After removal of 6 bases from V and 0 bases from J, the junction contained 6 bases not matched to a gene. CDR3 size: 14 residues. The CDR3 DNA is TGCAGCGTGATTGGGACAGGGAGCTCCTACGAGCAGTACTTC. Amino acid sequence: CSVIGTGSSYEQYF.

For the CDR3, the DNA is TGTGCCAGCAGTCCCGGGACAGGGGTGGCAGATACGCAGTATTTT. It specifies CASSPGTGVADTQYF. The chain carries TRBV27 and TRBJ2-3; TRBD1 agrees at 10 bases. CDR1 and CDR2 (germline): MNHEY, SMNVEV (reference sequence). CDR3 size: 15 residues. Trimming cost V 5 bases and J 4 bases; bases outside gene matches: 6.

The chain combines TRBV12-5 with TRBJ2-1, with no clear D. The CDR3 totals 13 residues. Looked up from germline, CDR1 is LGHNT and CDR2 is FRNRAP. Trimming removed 1 base from V and 9 bases from J, with 10 bases in between. This CDR3 reads CASGLGRVSEQFF. Written as DNA, the CDR3 is TGTGCTAGTGGTTTGGGCCGGGTGTCTGAGCAGTTCTTC.

The chain joins TRBV7-8 to TRBJ2-1; 9 bases line up with TRBD2. Losses at the gene ends were 0 bases for V and 0 bases for J; bases not matched to a gene: 3. Per the germline V gene, CDR1 is SGHVS and CDR2 is FQNEAQ. The CDR3 is 17 residues long. Here the CDR3 reads CASSLARLAVSYNEQFF. CDR3 DNA: TGTGCCAGCAGCTTAGCGAGACTAGCGGTCTCCTACAATGAGCAGTTCTTC.

The CDR3 DNA sequence: TGTGCCAGCAGCCAATTGTTCGGCCAGGGGGCGCCCAATGAGCAGTTCTTC. This gives the protein CASSQLFGQGAPNEQFF. The rearrangement uses TRBV3-1 (or the pseudogene TRBV3-2) and TRBJ2-1; 8 nucleotides agree with TRBD1. CDR1 is LGHDT and CDR2 is YNNKEL in the germline V gene (reference sequence). With V trimmed by 2 bases and J by 6 bases, 12 bases remained unmatched. The CDR3 runs to 17 residues.